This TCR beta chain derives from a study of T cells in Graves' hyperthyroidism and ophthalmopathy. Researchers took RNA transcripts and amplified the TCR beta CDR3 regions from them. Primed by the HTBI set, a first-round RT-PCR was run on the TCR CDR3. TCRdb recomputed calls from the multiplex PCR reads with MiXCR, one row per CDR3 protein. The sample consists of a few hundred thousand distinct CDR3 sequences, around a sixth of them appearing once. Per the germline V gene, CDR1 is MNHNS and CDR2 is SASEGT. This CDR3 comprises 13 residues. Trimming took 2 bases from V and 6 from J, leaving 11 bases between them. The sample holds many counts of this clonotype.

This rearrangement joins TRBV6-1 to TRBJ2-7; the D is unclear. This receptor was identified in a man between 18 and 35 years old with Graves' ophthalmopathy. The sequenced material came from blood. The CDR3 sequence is CASSELAEAEQYF. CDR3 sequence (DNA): TGTGCCAGCAGTGAATTGGCCGAGGCCGAGCAGTACTTC.